The present entry profiles one T cell receptor beta chain with its context. As yet, its antigen is unknown. Vbeta (60) and Jbeta (13) primers were used in the PCR. Original handling: Counted up in a later analysis, unique TCR beta chains came to some 82 million, with around 11 million shared. Sequencing was performed with immunoSEQ multiplex PCR; in TCRdb, only in-frame clones are kept and a portion is missing. The DNA was the basis for D and trimming; V, J and clone size are from that table. This repertoire shows approximately 150,000 clones, approximately 79% found once; its top ten account for about 1.7%. This sample was included in a study of cytomegalovirus exposure and HLA in healthy donors. General study results and limits: Reportedly, diagnosis of cytomegalovirus status by the classifier showed high specificity and sensitivity. TCR beta chains numbering some 160 were designated cytomegalovirus-associated.

Input material: PBMCs. This clonotype originated in a woman between 25 and 40 years old in good health and CMV-seronegative.

The chain's CDR3 is CASSPIMKTPGWNTEAFF. In nucleotides, the CDR3 is TGTGCCAGCTCACCTATCATGAAGACGCCAGGGTGGAACACTGAAGCTTTCTTT. The chain joins TRBV18 to TRBJ1-1; TRBD1 might be the D (5 bases). The CDR3 is 18 amino acids. V lost 3 bases and J lost 1, with 21 bases in between. Germline values: CDR1 KGHSH, CDR2 LQKENI.